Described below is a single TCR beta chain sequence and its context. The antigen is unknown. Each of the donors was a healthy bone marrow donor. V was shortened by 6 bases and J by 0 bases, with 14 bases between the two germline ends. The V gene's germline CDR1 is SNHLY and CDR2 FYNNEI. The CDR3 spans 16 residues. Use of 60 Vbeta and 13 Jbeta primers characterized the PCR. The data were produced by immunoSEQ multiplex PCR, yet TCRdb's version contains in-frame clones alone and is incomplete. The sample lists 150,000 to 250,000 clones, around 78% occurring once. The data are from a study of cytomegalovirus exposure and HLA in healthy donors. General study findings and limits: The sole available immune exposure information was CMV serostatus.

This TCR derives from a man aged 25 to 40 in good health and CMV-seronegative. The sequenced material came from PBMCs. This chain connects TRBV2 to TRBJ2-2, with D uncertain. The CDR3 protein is CASRKIPTANTGELFF. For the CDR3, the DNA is TGTGCCAGCAGAAAAATACCCACGGCGAACACCGGGGAGCTGTTTTTT.